Each of the 19 T cell receptor beta chains below was sequenced from the same sample in a study of shared clonotypes between healthy human individuals. Naivety among CD8 cells was defined by CD45RO negativity and positive CCR7 selection, thereby excluding terminally differentiated effector memory CD45RA+ cells. Sequenced by immunoSEQ multiplex PCR; TCRdb stores in-frame clones only, minus some. The data show approximately 740,000 clones, about 91% seen once. Sequencing was done on a sample of naive CD8+ T cells sorted from blood. Receptors originate from a man in his thirties or forties in good health.

The V gene is TRBV30, the J gene TRBJ2-1, with 8 bases lining up with TRBD1. The CDR3 consists of 15 residues. Trimming at V came to 4 bases and at J to 0 bases, leaving 5 bases not matched to a gene. Germline assignment: CDR1 GTSNPN and CDR2 SVGIG (reference sequence). The CDR3 sequence: CAWNLGTGSYNEQFF. DNA of the CDR3: TGTGCCTGGAATTTAGGGACAGGCTCCTACAATGAGCAGTTCTTC.

This clone was counted once. The genes are TRBV14 and TRBJ2-3; 9 bases are a match to TRBD2. The V and J ends lost 4 bases and 6 bases, in that order; junction bases with no gene match: 14. CDR3 length equals 17 residues. Germline values: CDR1 SGHDN, CDR2 FVKESK. CDR3 region: CASSRSFLAGAMDTQYF. The CDR3 coding sequence is TGTGCCAGCAGCCGTTCCTTTTTAGCGGGAGCAATGGATACGCAGTATTTT. Supplemented by reference TRBV14 and TRBJ2-3, the full variable domain reads EAGVTQFPSHSVIEKGQTVTLRCDPISGHDNLYWYRRVMGKEIKFLLHFVKESKQDESGMPNNRFLAERTGGTYSTLKVQPAELEDSGVYFCASSRSFLAGAMDTQYFGPGTRLTVL.

The rearrangement links TRBV7-3 to TRBJ2-7; a weak D match, TRBD1 (6 bases). Between the trimmed V and J ends, which lost 3 bases and 3 bases, there was a span of 9 bases. The CDR3 spans 13 residues. Germline V gives CDR1 SGHTA, CDR2 FQGTGA. Written as DNA, the CDR3 is TGTGCCAGCAGCTTGGACAGTGTCTACGAGCAGTACTTC. It encodes CASSLDSVYEQYF.

This chain connects TRBV7-8 to TRBJ2-7; TRBD1 matches 12 bases. J gave up 7 bases and V 6 bases, and 10 bases lay outside the gene matches. Germline V lookup: CDR1 SGHVS, CDR2 FQNEAQ. This CDR3 region has 15 residues. The CDR3 protein is CASRPTGTGGVEQYF. The CDR3 DNA sequence: TGTGCCAGCAGGCCTACCGGGACAGGGGGCGTTGAGCAGTACTTC. The entire variable domain, with the rest obtained from reference TRBV7-8 and TRBJ2-7, is as follows: GAGVSQSPRYKVAKRGQDVALRCDPISGHVSLFWYQQALGQGPEFLTYFQNEAQLDKSGLPSDRFFAERPEGSVSTLKIQRTQQEDSAVYLCASRPTGTGGVEQYFGPGTRLTVT.

J is TRBJ1-5 and V is TRBV15; 8 bases map to TRBD1. The CDR3 length is 15 residues. Unmatched junction bases numbered 7, after V lost 3 bases and J lost 6 bases. Germline assignment: CDR1 LNHNV and CDR2 YYDKDF (reference sequence). CDR3 coding DNA: TGTGCCACCAGCAGCGGCCAGGGGGCCGGTCAGCCCCAGCATTTT. Translation gives CATSSGQGAGQPQHF.

The chain recombines TRBV7-9 with TRBJ2-7; 8 nucleotides match TRBD2. The length of the CDR3 is 13 residues. Looked up from germline, CDR1 is SEHNR and CDR2 is FQNEAQ (reference sequence). V trimming: 5 bases; J trimming: 8 bases; junction bases outside the gene matches: 8. The DNA of the CDR3 is TGTGCCAGCAGCCTCGAGCGGGAGATCAAGCAGTACTTC. This gives the protein CASSLEREIKQYF.

This clone was recorded once. The chain joins TRBV10-2 to TRBJ2-7; tentative D call: TRBD2 (6 bases). Trimming stripped 5 bases from V and 3 bases from J, with 11 bases between. Germline values: CDR1 WSHSY, CDR2 SAAADI. The CDR3 sequence is 13 residues long. Here the CDR3 reads CASSLSGSYEQYF. The DNA of the CDR3 is TGCGCCAGCAGTTTGTCCGGGAGCTACGAGCAGTACTTC.

The rearrangement uses TRBV27 and TRBJ2-3; 7 bases map to TRBD2. Trimming at V came to 4 bases and at J to 0 bases, leaving 22 bases not matched to a gene. CDR3 length equals 21 residues. Germline V gives CDR1 MNHEY, CDR2 SMNVEV (reference sequence). The CDR3 sequence is CASSSTGSGEGPPSSTDTQYF. The CDR3 DNA follows: TGTGCCAGCAGTTCCACGGGGAGCGGGGAAGGACCCCCCTCTAGCACAGATACGCAGTATTTT.

The J gene is TRBJ2-1, the V gene TRBV9; D unclear. The CDR3 runs to 13 residues. The V end was cut by 4 bases, the J end by 8 bases, with 13 bases between. The germline V gene has CDR1 SGDLS and CDR2 YYNGEE. The CDR3 spells CASSPPRLYEQFF. The DNA of the CDR3 is TGTGCCAGCAGCCCCCCGAGACTTTATGAGCAGTTCTTC.

The chain couples TRBV5-1 to TRBJ2-1; D uncertain. Germline CDR1 is SGHRS and CDR2 is YFSETQ. CDR3 length: 14 residues. V was clipped by 0 bases and J by 5 bases, with 9 bases between them. CDR3 protein: CASSLDYGNNEQFF. CDR3 nucleotide sequence: TGCGCCAGCAGCTTGGATTACGGTAACAATGAGCAGTTCTTC.

DNA for the CDR3: TGTGCCAGCAGCTTAGCGGTAGCTAACTATGGCTACACCTTC. Its translation: CASSLAVANYGYTF. This chain links TRBV7-9 with TRBJ1-2; no definite D call. The germline V gene has CDR1 SEHNR and CDR2 FQNEAQ (reference sequence). Trimming cost V 0 bases and J 0 bases, with 5 bases left between them. This CDR3 has 14 amino acids.

Concerning this clone itself: Other DNA sequences in the same sample also yield this CDR3. The chain is built from TRBV27 and TRBJ2-1, with D possibly matching TRBD1 (5 bases). Germline CDR1 is MNHEY and CDR2 is SMNVEV (reference sequence). The V end was cut by 0 bases, the J end by 3 bases, with 6 bases between. This CDR3 comprises 14 residues. The CDR3 nucleotides read TGTGCCAGCAGTTTATCCCAGGGCTACAATGAGCAGTTCTTC. This translates into CASSLSQGYNEQFF.

The chain has TRBV11-1 and TRBJ1-2; 7 bases map to TRBD1. CDR3 length equals 17 residues. Unmatched junction bases numbered 14, after V lost 1 base and J lost 6 bases. The germline CDR1 and CDR2 sequences are SGHAT and FQDESV (reference sequence). CDR3 amino acids: CASSLVPRSGGLDGYTF. The CDR3, as DNA: TGTGCCAGCAGCTTAGTCCCCCGGTCAGGGGGATTGGATGGCTACACCTTC.

V gene TRBV15 combines with J gene TRBJ2-2, with D possibly TRBD1 on 6 matching bases. The V end lost 0 bases, the J end lost 5 bases, and 10 bases lay between the germline ends. The CDR3 extends over 15 amino acids. Germline CDR1 reads LNHNV; CDR2 reads YYDKDF (reference sequence). CDR3 DNA: TGTGCCACCAGCAGAGATGCCCAGGGGACCGGGGAGCTGTTTTTT. This translates into CATSRDAQGTGELFF. The full variable domain, completed using reference TRBV15 and TRBJ2-2, is DAMVIQNPRYQVTQFGKPVTLSCSQTLNHNVMYWYQQKSSQAPKLLFHYYDKDFNNEADTPDNFQSRRPNTSFCFLDIRSPGLGDTAMYLCATSRDAQGTGELFFGEGSRLTVL.

J is TRBJ2-1 and V is TRBV29-1, with TRBD2 as a possible D gene (6 bases). V was pared by 2 bases and J by 9 bases, with 17 bases between. The germline gives CDR1 SQVTM, CDR2 ANQGSEA. The CDR3 extends over 14 amino acids. CDR3 loop: CSVERLASEGEQFF. DNA of the CDR3: TGCAGCGTTGAAAGGCTAGCGTCCGAGGGTGAGCAGTTCTTC.

The V gene is TRBV5-1, the J gene TRBJ1-1, with D unresolved. Germline CDR1 SGHRS, CDR2 YFSETQ. Trimming left V 5 bases short and J 5 bases short, with 16 bases between. CDR3 length: 14 residues. CDR3 DNA: TGCGCCAGCAGATATCGGACGGGATGGACTGAAGCTTTCTTT. It codes for CASRYRTGWTEAFF.

The chain recombines TRBV5-1 with TRBJ2-6, with D unclear. The CDR3 has 17 residues. CDR1 is SGHRS and CDR2 is YFSETQ in the germline V gene. V shed 4 bases and J shed 0 bases, with 14 bases lying between them. Here the CDR3 DNA reads TGCGCCAGCAGCCTGGCGGCACAAAGCTCTGGGGCCAACGTCCTGACTTTC. It translates to CASSLAAQSSGANVLTF.

This chain uses TRBV13 with TRBJ1-5; D is uncertain. V was cut by 2 bases and J by 5 bases, with 10 bases left in between. The CDR3 covers 14 residues. Germline V gene lookup returns CDR1 PRHDT and CDR2 FYEKMQ (reference sequence). This chain's CDR3 is CASSLRGSDQPQHF. CDR3 DNA: TGTGCCAGCAGCTTAAGAGGTTCGGATCAGCCCCAGCATTTT.

This chain connects TRBV5-4 to TRBJ2-5; 11 nucleotides agree with TRBD2. V dropped 4 bases and J dropped 4; count of bases not matched to a gene: 9. This CDR3 contains 16 residues. Germline CDR1 and CDR2: SGHNT and YYREEE (reference sequence). CDR3 region: CASSPSSGRTTETQYF. In DNA form, the CDR3 reads TGTGCCAGCAGCCCCTCTAGCGGGAGGACGACAGAGACCCAGTACTTC. Using reference TRBV5-4 and TRBJ2-5 for the parts outside the CDR3, the full variable domain is ETGVTQSPTHLIKTRGQQVTLRCSSQSGHNTVSWYQQALGQGPQFIFQYYREEENGRGNFPPRFSGLQFPNYSSELNVNALELDDSALYLCASSPSSGRTTETQYFGPGTRLLVL.